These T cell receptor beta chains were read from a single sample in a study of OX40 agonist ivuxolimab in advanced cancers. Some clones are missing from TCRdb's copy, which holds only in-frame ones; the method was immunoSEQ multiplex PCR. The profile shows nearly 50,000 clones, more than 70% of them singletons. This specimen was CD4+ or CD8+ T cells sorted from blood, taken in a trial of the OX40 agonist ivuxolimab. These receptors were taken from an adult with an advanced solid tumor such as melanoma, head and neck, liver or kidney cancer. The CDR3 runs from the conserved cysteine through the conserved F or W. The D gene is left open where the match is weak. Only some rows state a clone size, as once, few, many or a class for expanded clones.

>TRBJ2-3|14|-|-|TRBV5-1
TGCGCCAGCAGCTACTCAGGGGGCACAGATACGCAGTATTTT
CASSYSGGTDTQYF
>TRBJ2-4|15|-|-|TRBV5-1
TGCGCCAGCAGCTTGGTTGGGACAGCCAAAAACATTCAGTACTTC
CASSLVGTAKNIQYF
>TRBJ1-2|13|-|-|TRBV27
TGTGCCAGCAATGGTAGGAACGGCGTGGGCTACACCTTC
CASNGRNGVGYTF
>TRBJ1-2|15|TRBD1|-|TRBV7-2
TGTGCCAGCAGCTTCCAGACAGGGGAGAACTATGGCTACACCTTC
CASSFQTGENYGYTF
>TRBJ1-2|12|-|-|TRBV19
TGTGCCAGTAGTGTCCTGGCCGGCGAAAGTGCCTTC
CASSVLAGESAF
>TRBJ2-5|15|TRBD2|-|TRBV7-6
TGTGCCAGCAGCTGGACTAGCGGGGTAAAAGAGACCCAGTACTTC
CASSWTSGVKETQYF
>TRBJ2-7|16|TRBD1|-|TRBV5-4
TGTGCCAGCAGCTCGCCGGGACAGACCGCAATCTACGAGCAGTACTTC
CASSSPGQTAIYEQYF
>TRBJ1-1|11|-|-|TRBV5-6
TGTGCCAGCAGCCGGAACACTGAAGCTTTCTTT
CASSRNTEAFF
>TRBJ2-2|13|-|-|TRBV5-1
TGCGCCAGCTCTGACTGGAACACCGGGGAGCTGTTTTTT
CASSDWNTGELFF
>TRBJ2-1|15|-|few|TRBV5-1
TGCGCCAGCAGCTTGCGAGACAGCTTTAACAATGAGCAGTTCTTC
CASSLRDSFNNEQFF
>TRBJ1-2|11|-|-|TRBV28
TGTGCCAGCAGTTCCGGGTTCGGCTACACCTTC
CASSSGFGYTF
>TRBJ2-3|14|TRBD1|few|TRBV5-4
TGTGCCAGCAGCCTTGACAGGGGACCAGATACGCAGTATTTT
CASSLDRGPDTQYF